The clone carrying this T cell receptor beta chain has more than one count but fewer than ten. This sample is part of a study of immune characterization of retroperitoneal liposarcoma. The length of the CDR3 is 16 residues. MiXCR was run by TCRdb on the PCR reads, yielding one entry per CDR3 protein. The sample consists of roughly 10,000 distinct CDR3 sequences, roughly a quarter of them appearing once. Sequencing was performed on tumor tissue. The receptor comes from a male donor with retroperitoneal liposarcoma. This sequence joins TRBV5-3 and TRBJ2-1; 8 nucleotides line up with TRBD1. The J call may be faulty, since TRBJ2-7 better matches the DNA end. TRBV5-3 is known as an ORF, though its function is uncertain. CDR3 nucleotides: TGTGCCAGCAGCGCCCGACAGGGGAGGTTCACCTACGAGCAGTACTTC. It codes for CASSARQGRFTYEQYF.